Here is one T cell receptor (beta chain) with its context. The naive CD8 population came from CD45RO-negative cells selected for CCR7, without terminally differentiated effector memory CD45RA+ cells. These data originate in a study of shared clonotypes between healthy human individuals. About the research overall: Each donor had three CD4 naive, three CD4 memory, two CD8 naive and one CD8 memory plate.

The assay ran at deep level. Sequencing used immunoSEQ multiplex PCR; TCRdb keeps in-frame clones, though not all of them. There are about 1,800,000 clones in the sample; approximately 94% occur only once, and more than 0.95% lies in the top ten. This CDR3 region has 12 residues. The ends were cut back, 1 base at V and 6 bases at J, with 6 bases in the middle. Germline V gives CDR1 PRHDT, CDR2 FYEKMQ (reference sequence). Sequencing used naive CD8+ T cells sorted from blood. This chain connects TRBV13 to TRBJ1-1, with D uncertain. This clonotype originated in a man aged 18 to 29 in good health. The CDR3 region is CASSLEIAEAFF. The CDR3 bases are TGTGCCAGCAGCTTAGAAATTGCTGAAGCTTTCTTT.